This entry describes one TCR beta chain. Its target is unknown. This specimen comes from a study of STAT5B mutations in CD4+ large granular lymphocyte leukemia. The method was immunoSEQ multiplex PCR; TCRdb's version includes in-frame clones alone and lacks a portion of them. The repertoire consists of 30,000 or so clones, with roughly 91% occurring once and the leading ten covering about 0.42%. The germline CDR1 and CDR2 sequences are LNHNV and YYDKDF (reference sequence). V lost 5 bases and J lost 0; bases outside the gene matches: 4. The CDR3 sequence is 15 residues long. Study findings and constraints: No patients shared main leukemic clonotypes, though roughly 23% appeared at low frequency elsewhere. TRBV06-family usage was enriched in top patient clones (8/27) versus controls (2/35).

The sequence was obtained from a human donor in good health. This chain joins TRBV15 and TRBJ2-1, with TRBD2 identical over 7 bases. Specimen: CD4+ T cells from blood buffy coats. In nucleotides, the CDR3 is TGTGCCACCAGCTTTAGCGGGCGCTCCTACAATGAGCAGTTCTTC. Amino acid sequence: CATSFSGRSYNEQFF.